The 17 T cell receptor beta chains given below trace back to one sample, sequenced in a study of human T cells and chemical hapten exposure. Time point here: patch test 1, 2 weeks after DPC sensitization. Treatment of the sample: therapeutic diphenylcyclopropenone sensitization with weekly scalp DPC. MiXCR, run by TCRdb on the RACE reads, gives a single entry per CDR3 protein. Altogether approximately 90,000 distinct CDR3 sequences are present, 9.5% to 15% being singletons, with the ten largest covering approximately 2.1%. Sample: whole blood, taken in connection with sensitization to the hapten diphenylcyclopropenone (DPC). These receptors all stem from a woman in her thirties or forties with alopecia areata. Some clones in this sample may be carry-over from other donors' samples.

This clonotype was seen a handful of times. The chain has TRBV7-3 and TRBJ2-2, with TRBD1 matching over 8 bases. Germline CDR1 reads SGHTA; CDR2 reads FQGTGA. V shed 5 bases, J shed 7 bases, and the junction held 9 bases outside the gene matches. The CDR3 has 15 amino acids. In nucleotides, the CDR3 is TGTGCCAGCAGCCGGCAGGGGGCGATAGGCGGGGAGCTGTTTTTT. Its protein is CASSRQGAIGGELFF. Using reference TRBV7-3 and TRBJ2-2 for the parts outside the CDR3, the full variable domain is GAGVSQTPSNKVTEKGKYVELRCDPISGHTALYWYRQSLGQGPEFLIYFQGTGAADDSGLPNDRFFAVRPEGSVSTLKIQRTERGDSAVYLCASSRQGAIGGELFFGEGSRLTVL.

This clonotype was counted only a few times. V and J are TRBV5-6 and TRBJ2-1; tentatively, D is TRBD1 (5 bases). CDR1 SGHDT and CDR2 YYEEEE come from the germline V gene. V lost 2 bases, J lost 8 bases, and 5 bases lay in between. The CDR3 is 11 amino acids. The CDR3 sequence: CASSFRDEQFF. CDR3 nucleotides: TGTGCCAGCAGCTTCAGGGATGAGCAGTTCTTC.

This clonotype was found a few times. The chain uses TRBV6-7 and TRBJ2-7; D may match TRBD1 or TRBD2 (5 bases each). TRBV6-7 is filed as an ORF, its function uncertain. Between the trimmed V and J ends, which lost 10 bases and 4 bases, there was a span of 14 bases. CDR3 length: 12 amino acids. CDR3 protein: CAMGVPLYEQYF. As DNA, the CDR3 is TGTGCCATGGGGGTTCCCCTTTACGAGCAGTACTTC.

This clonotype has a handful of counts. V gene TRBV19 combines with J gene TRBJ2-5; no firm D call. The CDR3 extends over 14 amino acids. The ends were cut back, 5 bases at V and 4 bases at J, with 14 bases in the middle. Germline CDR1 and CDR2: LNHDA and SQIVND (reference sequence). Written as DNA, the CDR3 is TGTGCCAGTAGTTCGATTGAGCCGCCAGAGACCCAGTACTTC. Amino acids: CASSSIEPPETQYF.

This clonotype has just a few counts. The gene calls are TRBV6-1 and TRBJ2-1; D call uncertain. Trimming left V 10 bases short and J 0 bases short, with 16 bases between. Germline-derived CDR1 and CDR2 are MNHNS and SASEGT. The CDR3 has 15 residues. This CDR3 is CATRSTASSYNEQFF. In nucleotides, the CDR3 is TGTGCCACCCGGAGCACGGCGAGCTCCTACAATGAGCAGTTCTTC.

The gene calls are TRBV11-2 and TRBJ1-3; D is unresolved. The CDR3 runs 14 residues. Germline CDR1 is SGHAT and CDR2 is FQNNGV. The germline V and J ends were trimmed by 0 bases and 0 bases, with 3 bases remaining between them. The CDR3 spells CASSLDVSGNTIYF. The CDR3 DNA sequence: TGTGCCAGCAGCTTAGATGTCTCTGGAAACACCATATATTTT.

CDR3 in DNA: TGTGCCAGCAGCTTACGGTCACAGGGGGGGTTAGGCGGGGAGCTGTTTTTT. Translated: CASSLRSQGGLGGELFF. This chain connects TRBV7-8 to TRBJ2-2; D might be TRBD1 (8 bases). Germline V lookup: CDR1 SGHVS, CDR2 FQNEAQ. CDR3 length: 17 amino acids. With 2 bases removed from V and 7 bases from J, the gap between germline ends came to 20 bases.

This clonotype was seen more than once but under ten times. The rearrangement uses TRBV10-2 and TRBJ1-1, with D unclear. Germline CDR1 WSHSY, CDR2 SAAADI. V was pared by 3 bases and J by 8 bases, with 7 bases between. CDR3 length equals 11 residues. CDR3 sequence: CASSEFGEAFF. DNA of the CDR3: TGCGCCAGCAGTGAATTTGGGGAAGCTTTCTTT.

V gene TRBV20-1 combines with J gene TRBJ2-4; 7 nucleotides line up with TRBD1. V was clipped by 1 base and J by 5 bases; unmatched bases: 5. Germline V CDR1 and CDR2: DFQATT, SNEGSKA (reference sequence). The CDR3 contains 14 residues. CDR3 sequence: CSARAVTGENIQYF. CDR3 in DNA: TGCAGTGCTAGAGCGGTTACAGGGGAAAACATTCAGTACTTC.

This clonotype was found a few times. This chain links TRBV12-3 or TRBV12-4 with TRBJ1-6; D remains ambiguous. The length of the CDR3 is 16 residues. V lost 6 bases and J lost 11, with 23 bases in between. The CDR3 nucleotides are TGTGCCAGCAGCTACGACCGACGGGTCCGGGGTCCACCCCTCCACTTT. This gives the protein CASSYDRRVRGPPLHF.

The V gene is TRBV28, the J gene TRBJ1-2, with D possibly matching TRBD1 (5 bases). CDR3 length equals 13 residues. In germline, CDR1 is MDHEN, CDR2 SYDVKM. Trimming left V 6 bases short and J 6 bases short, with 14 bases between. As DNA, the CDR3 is TGTGCCAGCAGCCGCAGGGCGATAAATGGCTACACCTTC. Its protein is CASSRRAINGYTF.

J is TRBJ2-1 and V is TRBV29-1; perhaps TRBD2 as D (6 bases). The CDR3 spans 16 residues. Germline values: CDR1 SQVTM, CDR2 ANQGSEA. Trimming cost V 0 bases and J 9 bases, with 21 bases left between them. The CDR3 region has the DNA TGCAGCGTTGAAGATCGACAGCTGACTAGTTTGGGTGAGCAGTTCTTC. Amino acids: CSVEDRQLTSLGEQFF.

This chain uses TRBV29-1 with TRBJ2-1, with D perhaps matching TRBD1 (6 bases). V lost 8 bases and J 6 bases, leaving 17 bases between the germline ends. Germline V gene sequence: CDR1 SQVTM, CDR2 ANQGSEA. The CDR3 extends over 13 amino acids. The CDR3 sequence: CSTRGGVGNEQFF. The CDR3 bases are TGCAGCACCCGAGGGGGAGTCGGCAATGAGCAGTTCTTC.

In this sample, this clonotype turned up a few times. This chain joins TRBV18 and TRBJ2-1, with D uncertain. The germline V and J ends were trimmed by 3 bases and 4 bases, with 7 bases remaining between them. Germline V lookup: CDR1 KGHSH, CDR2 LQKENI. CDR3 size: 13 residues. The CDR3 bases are TGTGCCAGCTCACCCCTTTTTTACAATGAGCAGTTCTTC. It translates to CASSPLFYNEQFF.

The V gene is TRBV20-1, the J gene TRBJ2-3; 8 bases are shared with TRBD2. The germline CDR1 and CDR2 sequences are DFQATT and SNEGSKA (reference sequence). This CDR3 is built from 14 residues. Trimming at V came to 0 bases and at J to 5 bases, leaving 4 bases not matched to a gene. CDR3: CSARDRGGVDTQYF. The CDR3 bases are TGCAGTGCTAGAGATCGGGGGGGTGTAGATACGCAGTATTTT.

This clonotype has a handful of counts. CDR3: CASSSGRASLWRNQPQHF. The CDR3, as DNA: TGTGCCAGCAGTTCCGGGAGGGCCAGCCTTTGGCGCAATCAGCCCCAGCATTTT. The J gene is TRBJ1-5, the V gene TRBV6-1; D is ambiguous. This CDR3 contains 18 residues. Looked up from germline, CDR1 is MNHNS and CDR2 is SASEGT. The ends were cut back, 5 bases at V and 2 bases at J, with 22 bases in the middle.

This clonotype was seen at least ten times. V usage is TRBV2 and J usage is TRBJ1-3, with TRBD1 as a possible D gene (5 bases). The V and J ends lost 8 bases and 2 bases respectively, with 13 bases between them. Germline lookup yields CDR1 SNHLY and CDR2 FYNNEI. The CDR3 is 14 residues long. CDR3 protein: CASWPGQAGNTIYF. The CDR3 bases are TGTGCCAGCTGGCCGGGGCAGGCTGGAAACACCATATATTTT.